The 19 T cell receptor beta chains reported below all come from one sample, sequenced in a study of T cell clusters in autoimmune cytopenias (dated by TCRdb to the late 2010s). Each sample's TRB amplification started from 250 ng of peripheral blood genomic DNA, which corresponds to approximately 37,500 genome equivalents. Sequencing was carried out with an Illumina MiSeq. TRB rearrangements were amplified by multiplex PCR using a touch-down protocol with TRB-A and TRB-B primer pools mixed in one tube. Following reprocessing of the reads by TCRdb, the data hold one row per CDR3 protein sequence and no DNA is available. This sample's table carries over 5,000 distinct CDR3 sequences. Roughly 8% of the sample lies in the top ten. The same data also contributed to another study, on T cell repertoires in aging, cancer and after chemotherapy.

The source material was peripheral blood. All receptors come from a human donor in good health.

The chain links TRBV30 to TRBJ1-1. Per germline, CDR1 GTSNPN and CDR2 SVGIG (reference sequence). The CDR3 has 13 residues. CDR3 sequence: CAWSVGENTEAFF.

CDR3: CAISKDWGQASYEQYF. This rearrangement joins TRBV10-3 to TRBJ2-7; TCRdb names TRBD1, which stays unverified in the absence of DNA. Looked up from germline, CDR1 is ENHRY and CDR2 is SYGVKD. There are 16 residues in the CDR3.

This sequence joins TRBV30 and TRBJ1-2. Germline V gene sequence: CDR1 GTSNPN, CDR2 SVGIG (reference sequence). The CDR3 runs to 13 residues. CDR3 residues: CAWSVTGWDGYTF.

The CDR3 loop is CASSLRGTEAFF. The gene calls are TRBV6-5 and TRBJ1-1; lacking DNA, the TRBD1 call made by TCRdb goes unchecked. Germline V lookup: CDR1 MNHEY, CDR2 SVGAGI. This CDR3 is 12 amino acids long.

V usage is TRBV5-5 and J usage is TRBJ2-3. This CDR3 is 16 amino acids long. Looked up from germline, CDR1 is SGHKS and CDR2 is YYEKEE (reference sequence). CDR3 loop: CASSFYLNPSTDTQYF.

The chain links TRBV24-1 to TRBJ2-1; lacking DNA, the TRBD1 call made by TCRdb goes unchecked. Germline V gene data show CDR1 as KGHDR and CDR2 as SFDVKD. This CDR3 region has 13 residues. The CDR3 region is CATSWGTENEQFF.

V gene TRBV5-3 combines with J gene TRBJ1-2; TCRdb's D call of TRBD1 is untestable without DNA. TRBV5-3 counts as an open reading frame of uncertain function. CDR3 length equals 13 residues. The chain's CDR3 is CASSPGQRYGYTF.

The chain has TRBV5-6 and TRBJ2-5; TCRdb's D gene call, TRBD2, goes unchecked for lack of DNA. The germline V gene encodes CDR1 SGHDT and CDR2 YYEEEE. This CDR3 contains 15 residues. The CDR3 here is CASSRSGGAGETQYF.

CDR3 protein: CASSLVGLPSTDTQYF. This rearrangement joins TRBV12-3 or TRBV12-4 to TRBJ2-3. This CDR3 has 16 amino acids.

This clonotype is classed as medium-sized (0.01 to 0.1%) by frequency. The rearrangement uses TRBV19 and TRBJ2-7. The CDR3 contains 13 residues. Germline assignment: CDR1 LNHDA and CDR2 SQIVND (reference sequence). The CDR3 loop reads CASSIQANYEQYF.

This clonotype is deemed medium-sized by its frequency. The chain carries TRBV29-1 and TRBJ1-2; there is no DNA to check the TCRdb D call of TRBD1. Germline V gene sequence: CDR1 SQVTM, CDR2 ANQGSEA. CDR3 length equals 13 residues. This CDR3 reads CSVGPEGFDGYTF.

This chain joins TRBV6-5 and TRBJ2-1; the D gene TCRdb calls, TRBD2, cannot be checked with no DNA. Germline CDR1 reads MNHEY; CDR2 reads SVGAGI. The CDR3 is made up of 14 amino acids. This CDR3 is CASTPGLGINEQLF.

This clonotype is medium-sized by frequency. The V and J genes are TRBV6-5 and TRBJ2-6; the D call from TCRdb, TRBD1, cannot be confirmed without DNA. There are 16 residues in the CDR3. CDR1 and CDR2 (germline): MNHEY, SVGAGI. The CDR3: CASSYLGQIGANVLTF.

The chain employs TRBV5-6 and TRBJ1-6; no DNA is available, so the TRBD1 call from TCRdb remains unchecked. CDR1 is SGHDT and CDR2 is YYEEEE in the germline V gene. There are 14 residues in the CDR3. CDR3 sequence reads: CASSADSGDSPLHF.

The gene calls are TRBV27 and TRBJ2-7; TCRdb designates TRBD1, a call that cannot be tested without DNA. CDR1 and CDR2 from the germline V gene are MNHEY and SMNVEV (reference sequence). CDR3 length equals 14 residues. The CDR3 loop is CASRKTGPGPEQYF.

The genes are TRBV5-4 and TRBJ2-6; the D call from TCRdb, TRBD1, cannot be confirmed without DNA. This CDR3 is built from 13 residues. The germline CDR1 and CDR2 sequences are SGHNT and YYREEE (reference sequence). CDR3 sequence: CAEPGAGANVLTF.

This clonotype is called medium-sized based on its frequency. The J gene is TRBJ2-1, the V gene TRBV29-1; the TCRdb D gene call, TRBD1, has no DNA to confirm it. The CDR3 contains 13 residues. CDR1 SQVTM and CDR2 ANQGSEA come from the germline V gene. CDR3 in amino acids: CSVENGQLAEQFF.

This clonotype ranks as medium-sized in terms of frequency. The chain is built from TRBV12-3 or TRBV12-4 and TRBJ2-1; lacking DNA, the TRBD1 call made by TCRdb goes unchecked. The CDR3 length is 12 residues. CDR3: CASRPTGDEQFF.

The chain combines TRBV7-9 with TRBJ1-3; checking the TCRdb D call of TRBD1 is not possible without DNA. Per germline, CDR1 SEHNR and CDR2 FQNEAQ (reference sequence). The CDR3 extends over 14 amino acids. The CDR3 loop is CASSSIQGGDTIYF.